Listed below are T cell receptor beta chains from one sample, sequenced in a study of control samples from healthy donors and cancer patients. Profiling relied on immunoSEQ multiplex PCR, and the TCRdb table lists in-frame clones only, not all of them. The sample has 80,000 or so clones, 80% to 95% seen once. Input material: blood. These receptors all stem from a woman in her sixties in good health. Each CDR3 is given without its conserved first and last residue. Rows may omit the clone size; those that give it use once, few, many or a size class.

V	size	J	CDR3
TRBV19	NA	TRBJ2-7	ASSIDRDGVEQY
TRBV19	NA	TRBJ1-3	ASSYPSGNTIY
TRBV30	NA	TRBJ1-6	AWSVLTDNSPLH
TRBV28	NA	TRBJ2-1	ASRNSGTSGKHEQF
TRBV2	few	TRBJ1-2	ASVRDYANYGYT
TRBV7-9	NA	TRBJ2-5	ASSLVSAKETQY
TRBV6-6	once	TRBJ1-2	ASSYAGTQGYT
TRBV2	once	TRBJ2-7	ASSLGQRTYEQY
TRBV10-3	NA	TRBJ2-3	AISDSSGADTQY
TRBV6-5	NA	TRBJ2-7	ASSYSTGGAYEQY
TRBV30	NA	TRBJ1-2	AWSVGFGYT
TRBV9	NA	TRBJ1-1	ASSAGTGAPNTEAF
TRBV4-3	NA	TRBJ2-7	ASSQSRMGFREQY
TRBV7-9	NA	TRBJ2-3	ASSHSGFSGYGQDTQY
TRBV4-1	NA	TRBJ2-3	ASSQDQYQKADTQY
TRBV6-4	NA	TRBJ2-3	ARGLRGRKDTQY
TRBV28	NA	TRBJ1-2	ASSVRTLLPYGYT
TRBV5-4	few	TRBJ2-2	ASSFPGSTGELF
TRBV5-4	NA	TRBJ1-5	ASSLQGYDQPQH
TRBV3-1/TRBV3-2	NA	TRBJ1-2	ASSQGEVVYGYT
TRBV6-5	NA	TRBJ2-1	ASSFDWPRKGNEQF
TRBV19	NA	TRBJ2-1	ASSIDRVDRDRGRDGNEQF
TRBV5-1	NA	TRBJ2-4	ASRGAAKNIQY
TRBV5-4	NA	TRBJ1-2	ASSLPGGYGYT
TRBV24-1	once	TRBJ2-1	ATSGDGQGARPYNEQF
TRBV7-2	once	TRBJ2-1	ASSSIGGGAYNEQF
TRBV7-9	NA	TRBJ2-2	ASSSGTSGRNGELF
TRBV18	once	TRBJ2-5	ASSPGDRDRSLLETQY
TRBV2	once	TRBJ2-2	ASSISPGLNTGELF
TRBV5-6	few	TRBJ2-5	ASSLAVRRVQETQY
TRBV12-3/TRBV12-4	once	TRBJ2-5	ASSLQETQY
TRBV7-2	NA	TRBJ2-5	ASSSTSGTLKTQY
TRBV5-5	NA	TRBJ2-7	ASTSQTQAIYEQY
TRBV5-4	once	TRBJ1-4	ASSLDGGGNEKLF
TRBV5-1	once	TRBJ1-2	ASSRPGANYGYT
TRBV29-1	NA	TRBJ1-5	SVLEGQGQPQH
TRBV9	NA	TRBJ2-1	ASSVRVQSEEQF
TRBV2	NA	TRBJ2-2	ASSRLYGELF
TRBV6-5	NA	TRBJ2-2	ASSYSPGLVGGELF
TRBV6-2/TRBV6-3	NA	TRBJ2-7	ASSYLGLAGTEQY
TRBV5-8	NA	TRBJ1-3	ASSFSRTSSGNTIY
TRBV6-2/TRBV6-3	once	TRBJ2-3	ASSYGFGGTDTQY
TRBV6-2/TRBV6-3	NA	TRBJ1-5	ASSTGTAGQPQH
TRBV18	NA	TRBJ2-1	ASSQPGRGGQF
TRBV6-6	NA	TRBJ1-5	ASSYTSGQGSQPQH
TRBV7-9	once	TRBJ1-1	ASSFWGTEAF
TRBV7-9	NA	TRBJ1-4	ASSSGQTSEKLF
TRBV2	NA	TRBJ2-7	ASSGDPLYEQY
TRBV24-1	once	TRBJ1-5	ATSDLPGGDQPQH
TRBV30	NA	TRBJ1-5	AWSVQGGQPQH
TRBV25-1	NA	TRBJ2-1	ASTPSGRYNEQF
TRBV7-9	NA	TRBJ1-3	ASSLFQSLISGNTIY
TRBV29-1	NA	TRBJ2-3	SVDRGGEDTQY
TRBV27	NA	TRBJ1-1	ASSNGGAGNTEAF
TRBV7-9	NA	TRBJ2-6	ASTPSLVGANVLT
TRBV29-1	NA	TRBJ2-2	SFGQDSGSTGELF
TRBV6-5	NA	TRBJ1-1	ASRPGQANTEAF